What follows are 4 T cell receptor beta chains derived from one specimen sequenced in a study of T-cell memory formation after mild COVID-19. TCRdb redid the calling of the 5' RACE reads with MiXCR, one entry per CDR3 protein. The sample has around 370,000 distinct CDR3 sequences, over 20% seen once. Sequenced: PBMCs or a T cell subset sorted from them (not recorded which). These receptors came from an adult woman who had mild COVID-19 (a few samples of this study predate the infection). Cell type and time point are not known.

This clonotype was counted between two and nine times. J is TRBJ2-3 and V is TRBV20-1, with D possibly matching TRBD2 (6 bases). CDR1 is DFQATT, CDR2 SNEGSKA, per germline (reference sequence). Between the trimmed V and J ends, which lost 6 bases and 0 bases, there was a span of 10 bases. The CDR3 has 13 residues. In DNA form, the CDR3 reads TGCAGTGCCGGGAGAGTTAGCACAGATACGCAGTATTTT. Translating gives CSAGRVSTDTQYF.

At least ten counts were recorded for this clonotype. The chain is built from TRBV24-1 and TRBJ2-1; perhaps TRBD2 as D (6 bases). The CDR3 loop spans 15 amino acids. Germline CDR1 is KGHDR and CDR2 is SFDVKD. V lost 3 bases, J lost 5 bases, and 13 bases lay in between. This CDR3 is CATSDGDSRHNEQFF. The CDR3 DNA reads TGTGCCACCAGTGATGGGGACTCCCGGCACAATGAGCAGTTCTTC.

In this sample, this clonotype turned up a few times. The chain combines TRBV4-1 with TRBJ2-7; D gene ambiguous. Germline CDR1 and CDR2: MGHRA and YSYEKL. The CDR3 extends over 15 amino acids. The ends were cut back, 1 base at V and 7 bases at J, with 17 bases in the middle. The CDR3 bases are TGCGCCAGCAGCCAAGCCGATCGGAGCCCACGGGAGCAGTACTTC. This translates into CASSQADRSPREQYF.

This clonotype has a count of ten or more. V gene TRBV12-3 or TRBV12-4 combines with J gene TRBJ2-7; 9 bases map to TRBD1. The trim removed 4 bases at V and 5 bases at J, leaving 3 bases unmatched. The CDR3 runs to 13 residues. The CDR3 is CASSYGTGNEQYF. In DNA form, the CDR3 reads TGTGCCAGCAGTTACGGGACAGGGAACGAGCAGTACTTC.